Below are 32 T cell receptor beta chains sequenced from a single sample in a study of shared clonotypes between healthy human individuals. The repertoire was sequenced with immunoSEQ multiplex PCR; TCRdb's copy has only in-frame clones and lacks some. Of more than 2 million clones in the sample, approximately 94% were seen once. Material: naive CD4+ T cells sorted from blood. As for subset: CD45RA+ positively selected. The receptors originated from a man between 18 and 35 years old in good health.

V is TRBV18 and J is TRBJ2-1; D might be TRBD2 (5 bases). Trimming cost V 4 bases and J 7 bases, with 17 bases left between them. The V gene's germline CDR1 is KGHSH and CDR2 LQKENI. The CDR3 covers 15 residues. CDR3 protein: CASSLALTRSNEQFF. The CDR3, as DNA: TGTGCCAGCTCACTAGCGCTCACAAGGTCAAATGAGCAGTTCTTC.

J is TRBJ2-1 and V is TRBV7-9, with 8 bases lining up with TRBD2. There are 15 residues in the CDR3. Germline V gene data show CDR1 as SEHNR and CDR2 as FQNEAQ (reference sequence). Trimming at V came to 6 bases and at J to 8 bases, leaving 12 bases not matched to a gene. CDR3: CASSLSGSYMDEQFF. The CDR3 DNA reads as TGTGCCAGCAGTCTCAGCGGGAGCTATATGGATGAGCAGTTCTTC.

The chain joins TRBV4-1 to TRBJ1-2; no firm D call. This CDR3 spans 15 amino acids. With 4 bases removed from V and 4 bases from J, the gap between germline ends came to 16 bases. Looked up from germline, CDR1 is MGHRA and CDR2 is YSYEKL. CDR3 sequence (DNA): TGCGCCAGCAGCCCTTCCATATCCCCTGTCTATGGCTACACCTTC. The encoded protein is CASSPSISPVYGYTF.

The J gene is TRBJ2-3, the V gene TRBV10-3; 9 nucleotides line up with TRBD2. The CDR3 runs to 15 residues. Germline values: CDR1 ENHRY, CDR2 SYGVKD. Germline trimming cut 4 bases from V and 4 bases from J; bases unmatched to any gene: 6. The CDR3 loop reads CAISGVSGGPDTQYF. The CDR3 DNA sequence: TGTGCCATCAGTGGGGTTAGCGGGGGTCCAGATACGCAGTATTTT.

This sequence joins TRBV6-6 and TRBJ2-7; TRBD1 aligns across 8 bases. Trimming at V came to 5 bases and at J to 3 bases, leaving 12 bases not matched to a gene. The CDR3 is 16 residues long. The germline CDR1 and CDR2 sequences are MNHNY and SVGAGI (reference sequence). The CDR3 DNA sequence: TGTGCCAGCAGTCAACCGGACAGGGCGGCAGTCTACGAGCAGTACTTC. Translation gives CASSQPDRAAVYEQYF.

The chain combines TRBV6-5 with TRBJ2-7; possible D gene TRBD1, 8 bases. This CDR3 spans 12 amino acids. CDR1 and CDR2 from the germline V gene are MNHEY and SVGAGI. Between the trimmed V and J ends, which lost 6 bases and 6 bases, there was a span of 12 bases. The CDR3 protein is CASRGGTGEQYF. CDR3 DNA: TGTGCCAGCAGGGGGGGGACAGGCGAGCAGTACTTC.

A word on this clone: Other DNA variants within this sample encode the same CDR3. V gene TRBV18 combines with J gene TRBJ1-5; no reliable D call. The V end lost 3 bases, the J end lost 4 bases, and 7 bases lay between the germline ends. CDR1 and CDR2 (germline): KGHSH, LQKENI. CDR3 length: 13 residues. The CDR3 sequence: CASSPPGNQPQHF. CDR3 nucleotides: TGTGCCAGCTCACCTCCGGGGAATCAGCCCCAGCATTTT.

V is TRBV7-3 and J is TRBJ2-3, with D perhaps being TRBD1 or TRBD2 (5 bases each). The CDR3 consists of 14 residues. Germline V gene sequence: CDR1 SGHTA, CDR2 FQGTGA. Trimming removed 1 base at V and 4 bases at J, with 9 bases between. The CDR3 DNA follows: TGTGCCAGCAGCTTAAACGGGGCCCCAGATACGCAGTATTTT. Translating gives CASSLNGAPDTQYF. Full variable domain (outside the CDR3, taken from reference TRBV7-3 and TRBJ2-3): GAGVSQTPSNKVTEKGKYVELRCDPISGHTALYWYRQSLGQGPEFLIYFQGTGAADDSGLPNDRFFAVRPEGSVSTLKIQRTERGDSAVYLCASSLNGAPDTQYFGPGTRLTVL.

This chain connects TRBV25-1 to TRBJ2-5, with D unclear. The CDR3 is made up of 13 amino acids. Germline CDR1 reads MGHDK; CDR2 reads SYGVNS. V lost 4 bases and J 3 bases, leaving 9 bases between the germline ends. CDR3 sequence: CASSASRKETQYF. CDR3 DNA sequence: TGTGCCAGCAGTGCGAGTCGAAAAGAGACCCAGTACTTC. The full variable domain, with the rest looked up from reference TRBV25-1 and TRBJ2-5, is EADIYQTPRYLVIGTGKKITLECSQTMGHDKMYWYQQDPGMELHLIHYSYGVNSTEKGDLSSESTVSRIRTEHFPLTLESARPSHTSQYLCASSASRKETQYFGPGTRLLVL.

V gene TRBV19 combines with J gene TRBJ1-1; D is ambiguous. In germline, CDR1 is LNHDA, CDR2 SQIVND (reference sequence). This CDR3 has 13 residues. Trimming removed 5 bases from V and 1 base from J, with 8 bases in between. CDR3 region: CASSVRENTEAFF. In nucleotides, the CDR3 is TGTGCCAGTAGTGTCCGGGAGAACACTGAAGCTTTCTTT.

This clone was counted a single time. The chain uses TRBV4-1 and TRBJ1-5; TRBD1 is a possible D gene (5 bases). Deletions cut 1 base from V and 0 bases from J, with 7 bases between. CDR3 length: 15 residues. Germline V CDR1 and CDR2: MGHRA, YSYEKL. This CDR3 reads CASSQGQLSNQPQHF. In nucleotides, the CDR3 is TGCGCCAGCAGCCAAGGACAGCTTAGCAATCAGCCCCAGCATTTT.

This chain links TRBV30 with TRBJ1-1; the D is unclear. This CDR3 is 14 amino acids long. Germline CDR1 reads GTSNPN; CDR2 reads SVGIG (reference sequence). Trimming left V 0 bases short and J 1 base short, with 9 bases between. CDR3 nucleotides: TGTGCCTGGAGTGTACTCAGATCGAACACTGAAGCTTTCTTT. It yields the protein CAWSVLRSNTEAFF. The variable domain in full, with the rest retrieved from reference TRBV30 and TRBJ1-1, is SQTIHQWPATLVQPVGSPLSLECTVEGTSNPNLYWYRQAAGRGLQLLFYSVGIGQISSEVPQNLSASRPQDRQFILSSKKLLLSDSGFYLCAWSVLRSNTEAFFGQGTRLTVV.

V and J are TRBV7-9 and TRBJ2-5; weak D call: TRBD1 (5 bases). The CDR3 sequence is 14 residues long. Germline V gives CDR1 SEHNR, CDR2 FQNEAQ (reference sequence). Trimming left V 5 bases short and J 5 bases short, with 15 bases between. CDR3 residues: CASSAQGKGETQYF. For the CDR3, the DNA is TGTGCCAGCAGCGCCCAGGGCAAGGGGGAGACCCAGTACTTC.

CDR3 residues: CASSVGEYNSPLHF. The CDR3 nucleotides are TGTGCCAGCAGTGTAGGAGAGTATAATTCACCCCTCCACTTT. This chain connects TRBV2 to TRBJ1-6; D unresolved. V was cut by 4 bases and J by 4 bases, with 8 bases left in between. The CDR3 runs 14 residues. CDR1 is SNHLY and CDR2 is FYNNEI in the germline V gene.

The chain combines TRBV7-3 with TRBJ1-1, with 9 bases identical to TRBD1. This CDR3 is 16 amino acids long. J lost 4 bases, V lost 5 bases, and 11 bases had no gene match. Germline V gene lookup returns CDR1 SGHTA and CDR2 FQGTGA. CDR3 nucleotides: TGTGCCAGCAGCAAACAGGGGGCAAGCGGTGGCACTGAAGCTTTCTTT. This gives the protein CASSKQGASGGTEAFF. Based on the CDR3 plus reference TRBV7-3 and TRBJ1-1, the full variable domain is GAGVSQTPSNKVTEKGKYVELRCDPISGHTALYWYRQSLGQGPEFLIYFQGTGAADDSGLPNDRFFAVRPEGSVSTLKIQRTERGDSAVYLCASSKQGASGGTEAFFGQGTRLTVV.

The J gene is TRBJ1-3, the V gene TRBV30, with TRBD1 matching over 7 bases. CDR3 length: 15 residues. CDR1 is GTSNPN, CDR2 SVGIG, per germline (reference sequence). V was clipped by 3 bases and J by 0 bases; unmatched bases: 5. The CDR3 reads CAWRDRWNSGNTIYF. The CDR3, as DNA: TGTGCCTGGAGGGACAGGTGGAACTCTGGAAACACCATATATTTT.

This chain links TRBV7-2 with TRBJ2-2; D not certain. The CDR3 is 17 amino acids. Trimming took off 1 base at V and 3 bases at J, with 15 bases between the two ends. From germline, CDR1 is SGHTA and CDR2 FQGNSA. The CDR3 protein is CASSLDVRQDYTGELFF. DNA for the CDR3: TGTGCCAGCAGCTTAGATGTTCGGCAGGATTACACCGGGGAGCTGTTTTTT.

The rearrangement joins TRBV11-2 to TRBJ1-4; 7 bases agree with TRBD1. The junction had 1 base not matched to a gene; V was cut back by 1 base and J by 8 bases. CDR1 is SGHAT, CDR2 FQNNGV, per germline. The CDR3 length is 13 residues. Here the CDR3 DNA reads TGTGCCAGCAGCTTAGTCAGGGGGGAAAAACTGTTTTTT. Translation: CASSLVRGEKLFF.

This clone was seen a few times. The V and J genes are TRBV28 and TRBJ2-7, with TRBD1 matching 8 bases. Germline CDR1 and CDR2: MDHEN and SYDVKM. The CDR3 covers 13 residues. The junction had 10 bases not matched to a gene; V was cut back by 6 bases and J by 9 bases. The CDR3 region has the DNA TGTGCCAGCAGGGACAGGGACGTACGGGGGCAGTACTTC. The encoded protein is CASRDRDVRGQYF.

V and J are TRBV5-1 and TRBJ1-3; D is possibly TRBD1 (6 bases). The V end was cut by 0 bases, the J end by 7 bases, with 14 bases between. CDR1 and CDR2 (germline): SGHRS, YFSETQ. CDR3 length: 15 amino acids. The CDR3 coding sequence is TGCGCCAGCAGCTTGGAAGGGGGACGATATAACACCATATATTTT. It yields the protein CASSLEGGRYNTIYF.

CDR3 loop: CASRRISGTGVQSSGNTIYF. The DNA for the CDR3 is TGCGCCAGCAGGCGAATTTCCGGGACAGGGGTGCAGAGCTCTGGAAACACCATATATTTT. The chain links TRBV4-1 to TRBJ1-3, with 10 bases that match TRBD1. V lost 6 bases and J lost 0; bases outside the gene matches: 17. The CDR3 sequence is 20 residues long. Germline-derived CDR1 and CDR2 are MGHRA and YSYEKL.

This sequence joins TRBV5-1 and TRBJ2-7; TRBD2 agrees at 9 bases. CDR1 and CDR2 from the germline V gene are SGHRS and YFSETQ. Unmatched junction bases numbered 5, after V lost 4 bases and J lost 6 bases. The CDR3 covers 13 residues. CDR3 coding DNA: TGCGCCAGCAGCAGGCGGGAGGGTCTCGAGCAGTACTTC. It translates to CASSRREGLEQYF.

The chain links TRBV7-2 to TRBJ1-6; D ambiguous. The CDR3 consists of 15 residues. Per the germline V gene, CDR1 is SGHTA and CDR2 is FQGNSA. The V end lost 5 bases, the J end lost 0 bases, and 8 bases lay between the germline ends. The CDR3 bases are TGTGCCAGCAGCCCCGGCCGCTCCTATAATTCACCCCTCCACTTT. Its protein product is CASSPGRSYNSPLHF.

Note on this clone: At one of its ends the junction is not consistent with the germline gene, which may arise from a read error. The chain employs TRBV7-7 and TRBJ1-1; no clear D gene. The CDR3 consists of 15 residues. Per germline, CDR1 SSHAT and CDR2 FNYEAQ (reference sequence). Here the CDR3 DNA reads TGTGCTAGCAGCTTAATCGCGTCGGGGAACACTGAAGCTTTCTTT. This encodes CASSLIASGNTEAFF.

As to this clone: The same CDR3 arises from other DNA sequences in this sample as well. In nucleotides, the CDR3 is TGTGCCAGCAGTGAAGGGACAGGGGGCTACGAGCAGTACTTC. Amino acid sequence: CASSEGTGGYEQYF. The rearrangement uses TRBV6-1 and TRBJ2-7, with 10 bases matching TRBD1. Trimming took 1 base from V and 3 from J; bases not matched to a gene: 0. Germline V lookup: CDR1 MNHNS, CDR2 SASEGT. The length of the CDR3 is 14 residues.

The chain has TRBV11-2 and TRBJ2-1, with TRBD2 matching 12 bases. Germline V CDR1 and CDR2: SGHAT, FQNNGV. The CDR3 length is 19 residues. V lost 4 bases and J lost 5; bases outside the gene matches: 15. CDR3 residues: CASSSNSLTSGGPNNEQFF. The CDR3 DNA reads TGTGCCAGCAGCTCCAACTCCCTGACTAGCGGGGGACCTAACAATGAGCAGTTCTTC.

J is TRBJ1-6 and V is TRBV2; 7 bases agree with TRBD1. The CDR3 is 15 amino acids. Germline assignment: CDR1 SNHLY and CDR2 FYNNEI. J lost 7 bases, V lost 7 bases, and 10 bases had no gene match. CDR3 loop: CASTPEGTVNSPLHF. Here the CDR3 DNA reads TGTGCCAGCACCCCAGAGGGGACAGTAAATTCACCCCTCCACTTT.

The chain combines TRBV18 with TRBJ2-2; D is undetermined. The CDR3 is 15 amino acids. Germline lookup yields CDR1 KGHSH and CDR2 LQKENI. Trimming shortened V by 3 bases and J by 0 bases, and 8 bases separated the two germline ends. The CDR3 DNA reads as TGTGCCAGCTCACCGGATGGAACGAACACCGGGGAGCTGTTTTTT. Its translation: CASSPDGTNTGELFF.

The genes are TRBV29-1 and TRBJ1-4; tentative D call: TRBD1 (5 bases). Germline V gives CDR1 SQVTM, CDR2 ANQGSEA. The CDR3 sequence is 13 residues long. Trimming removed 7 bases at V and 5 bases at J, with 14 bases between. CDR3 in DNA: TGCAGCGGGTTACAGGCTAACAATGAAAAACTGTTTTTT. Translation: CSGLQANNEKLFF.

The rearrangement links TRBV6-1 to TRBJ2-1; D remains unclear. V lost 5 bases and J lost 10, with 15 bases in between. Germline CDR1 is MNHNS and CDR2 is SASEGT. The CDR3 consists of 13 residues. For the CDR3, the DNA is TGTGCCAGCAGTCAACCCGACCTGTGGGAGCAGTTCTTC. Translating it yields CASSQPDLWEQFF.

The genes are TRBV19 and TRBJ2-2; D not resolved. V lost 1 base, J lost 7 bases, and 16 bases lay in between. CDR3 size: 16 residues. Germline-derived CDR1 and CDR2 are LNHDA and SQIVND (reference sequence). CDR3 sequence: CASSIANLDVGGELFF. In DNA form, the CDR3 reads TGTGCCAGTAGTATAGCCAACCTAGATGTGGGCGGGGAGCTGTTTTTT.

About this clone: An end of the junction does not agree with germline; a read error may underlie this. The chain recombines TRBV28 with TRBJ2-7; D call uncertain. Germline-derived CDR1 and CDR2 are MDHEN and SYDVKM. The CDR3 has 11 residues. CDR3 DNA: TGTGCCAGCAGTTTATTTAACGAGCAGCACTTC. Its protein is CASSLFNEQHF.